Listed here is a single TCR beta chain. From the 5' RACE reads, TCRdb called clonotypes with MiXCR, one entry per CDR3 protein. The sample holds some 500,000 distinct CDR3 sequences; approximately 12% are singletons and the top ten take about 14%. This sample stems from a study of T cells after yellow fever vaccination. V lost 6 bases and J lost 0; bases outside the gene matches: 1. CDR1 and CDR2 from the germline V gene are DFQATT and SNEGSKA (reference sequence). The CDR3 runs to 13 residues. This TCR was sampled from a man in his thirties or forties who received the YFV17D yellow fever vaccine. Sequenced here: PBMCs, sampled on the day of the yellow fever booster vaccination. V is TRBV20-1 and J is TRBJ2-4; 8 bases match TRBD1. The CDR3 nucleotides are TGCAGTGCCCAGGGGGCAGCCAAAAACATTCAGTACTTC. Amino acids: CSAQGAAKNIQYF.